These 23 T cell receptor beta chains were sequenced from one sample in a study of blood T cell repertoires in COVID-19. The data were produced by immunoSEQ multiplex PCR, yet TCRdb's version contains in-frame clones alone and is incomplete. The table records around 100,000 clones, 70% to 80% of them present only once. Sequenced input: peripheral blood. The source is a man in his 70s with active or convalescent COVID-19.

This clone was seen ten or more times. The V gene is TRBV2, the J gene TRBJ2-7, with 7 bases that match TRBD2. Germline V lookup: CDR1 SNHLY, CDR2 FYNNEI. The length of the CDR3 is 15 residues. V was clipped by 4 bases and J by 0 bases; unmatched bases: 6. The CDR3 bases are TGTGCCAGCAGTGTCACGGGAGGTGTCTCCTACGAGCAGTACTTC. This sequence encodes CASSVTGGVSYEQYF. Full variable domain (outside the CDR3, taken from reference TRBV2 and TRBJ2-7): EPEVTQTPSHQVTQMGQEVILRCVPISNHLYFYWYRQILGQKVEFLVSFYNNEISEKSEIFDDQFSVERPDGSNFTLKIRSTKLEDSAMYFCASSVTGGVSYEQYFGPGTRLTVT.

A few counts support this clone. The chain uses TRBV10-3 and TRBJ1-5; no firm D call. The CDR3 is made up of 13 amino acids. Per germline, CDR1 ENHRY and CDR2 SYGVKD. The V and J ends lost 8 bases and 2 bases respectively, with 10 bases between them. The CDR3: CAIGEDGNQPQHF. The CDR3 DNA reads TGTGCCATCGGGGAGGATGGCAATCAGCCCCAGCATTTT.

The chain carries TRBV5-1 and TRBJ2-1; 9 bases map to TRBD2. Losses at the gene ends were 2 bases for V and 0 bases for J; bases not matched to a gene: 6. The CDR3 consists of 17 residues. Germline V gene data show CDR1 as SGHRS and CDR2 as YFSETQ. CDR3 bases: TGCGCCAGCAGCTTACTGCGACTAGCGGTCTCCTACAATGAGCAGTTCTTC. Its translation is CASSLLRLAVSYNEQFF.

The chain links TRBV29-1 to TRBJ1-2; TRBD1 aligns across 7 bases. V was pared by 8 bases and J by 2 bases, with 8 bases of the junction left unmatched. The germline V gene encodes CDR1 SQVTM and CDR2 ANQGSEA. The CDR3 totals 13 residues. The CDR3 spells CSTPRGENYGYTF. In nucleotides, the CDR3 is TGCAGCACCCCCAGGGGGGAGAACTATGGCTACACCTTC.

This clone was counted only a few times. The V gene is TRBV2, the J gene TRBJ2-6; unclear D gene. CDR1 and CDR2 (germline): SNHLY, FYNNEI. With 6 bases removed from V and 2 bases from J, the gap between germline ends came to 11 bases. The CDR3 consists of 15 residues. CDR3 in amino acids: CASSRVLTGANVLTF. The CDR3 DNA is TGTGCCAGCAGCCGAGTCCTAACTGGGGCCAACGTCCTGACTTTC. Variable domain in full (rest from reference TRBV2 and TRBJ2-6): EPEVTQTPSHQVTQMGQEVILRCVPISNHLYFYWYRQILGQKVEFLVSFYNNEISEKSEIFDDQFSVERPDGSNFTLKIRSTKLEDSAMYFCASSRVLTGANVLTFGAGSRLTVL.

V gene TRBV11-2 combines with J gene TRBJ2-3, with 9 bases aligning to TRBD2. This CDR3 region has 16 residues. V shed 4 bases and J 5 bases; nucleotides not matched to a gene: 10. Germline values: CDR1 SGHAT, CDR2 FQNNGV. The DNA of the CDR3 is TGTGCCAGCAGCTCCTTTAGCGGGGGACCCGGAGATACGCAGTATTTT. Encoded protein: CASSSFSGGPGDTQYF.

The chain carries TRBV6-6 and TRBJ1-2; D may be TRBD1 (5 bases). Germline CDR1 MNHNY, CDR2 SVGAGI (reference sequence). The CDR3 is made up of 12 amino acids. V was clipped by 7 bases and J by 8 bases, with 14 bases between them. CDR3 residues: CASTPTGVGYTF. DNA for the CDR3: TGTGCCAGCACTCCTACGGGGGTGGGCTACACCTTC.

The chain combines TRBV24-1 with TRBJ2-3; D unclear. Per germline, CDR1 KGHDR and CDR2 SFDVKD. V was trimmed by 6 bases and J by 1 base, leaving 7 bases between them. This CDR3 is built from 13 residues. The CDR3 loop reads CATSTPRTDTQYF. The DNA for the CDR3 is TGTGCCACCAGTACTCCACGCACAGATACGCAGTATTTT.

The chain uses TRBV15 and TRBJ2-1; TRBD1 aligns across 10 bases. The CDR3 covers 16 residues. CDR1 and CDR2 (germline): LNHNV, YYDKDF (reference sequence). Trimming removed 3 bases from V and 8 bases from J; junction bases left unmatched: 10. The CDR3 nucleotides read TGTGCCACCAGCAGGGTGGGACAGGGGAATTTGTATGAGCAGTTCTTC. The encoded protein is CATSRVGQGNLYEQFF.

The CDR3 nucleotides read TGTGCCAGCCGAGTACTGAACACTGAAGCTTTCTTT. Residues: CASRVLNTEAFF. V is TRBV18 and J is TRBJ1-1; the D is unclear. The V and J ends lost 8 bases and 0 bases respectively, with 7 bases between them. Germline loops: CDR1 KGHSH, CDR2 LQKENI. CDR3 length: 12 residues.

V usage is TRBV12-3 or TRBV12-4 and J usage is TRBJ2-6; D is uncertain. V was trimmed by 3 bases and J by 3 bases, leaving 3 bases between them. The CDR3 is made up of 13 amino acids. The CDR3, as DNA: TGTGCCAGCAGTTTCGGTGGGGCCAACGTCCTGACTTTC. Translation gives CASSFGGANVLTF.

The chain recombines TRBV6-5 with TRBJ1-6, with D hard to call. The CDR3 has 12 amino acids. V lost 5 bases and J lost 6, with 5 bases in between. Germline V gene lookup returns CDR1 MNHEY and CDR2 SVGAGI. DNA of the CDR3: TGTGCCAGCAGTCGTCCTAATTCACCCCTCCACTTT. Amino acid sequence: CASSRPNSPLHF.

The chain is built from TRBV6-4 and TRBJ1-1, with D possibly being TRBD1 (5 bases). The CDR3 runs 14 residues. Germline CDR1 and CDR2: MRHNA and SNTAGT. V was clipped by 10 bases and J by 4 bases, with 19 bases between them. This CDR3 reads CATLGPGETTEAFF. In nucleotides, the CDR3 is TGTGCCACCCTAGGTCCGGGGGAAACCACTGAAGCTTTCTTT.

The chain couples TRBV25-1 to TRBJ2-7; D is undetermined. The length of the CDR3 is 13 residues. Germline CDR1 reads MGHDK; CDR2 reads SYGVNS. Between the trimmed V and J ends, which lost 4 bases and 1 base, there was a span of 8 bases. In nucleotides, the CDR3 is TGTGCCAGCAGTGCCCTCACATCCTACGAGCAGTACTTC. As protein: CASSALTSYEQYF.

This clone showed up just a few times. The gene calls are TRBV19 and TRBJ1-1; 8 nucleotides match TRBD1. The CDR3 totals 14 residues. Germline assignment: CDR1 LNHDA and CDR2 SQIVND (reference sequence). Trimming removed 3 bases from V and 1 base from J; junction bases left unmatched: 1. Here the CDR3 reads CASSMGQENTEAFF. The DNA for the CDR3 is TGTGCCAGTAGTATGGGACAGGAGAACACTGAAGCTTTCTTT.

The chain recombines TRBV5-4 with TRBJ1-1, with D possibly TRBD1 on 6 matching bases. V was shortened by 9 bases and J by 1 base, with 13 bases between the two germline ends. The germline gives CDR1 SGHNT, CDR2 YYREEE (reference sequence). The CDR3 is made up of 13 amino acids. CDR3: CATRTAQNTEAFF. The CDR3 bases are TGTGCCACTAGGACAGCACAGAACACTGAAGCTTTCTTT.

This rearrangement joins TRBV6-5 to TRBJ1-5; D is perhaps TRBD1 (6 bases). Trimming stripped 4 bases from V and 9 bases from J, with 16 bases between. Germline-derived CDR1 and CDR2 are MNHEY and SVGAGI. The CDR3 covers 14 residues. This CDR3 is CASSSSGAYGPQHF. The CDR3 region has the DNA TGTGCCAGCAGTTCCTCAGGGGCCTATGGGCCCCAGCATTTT.

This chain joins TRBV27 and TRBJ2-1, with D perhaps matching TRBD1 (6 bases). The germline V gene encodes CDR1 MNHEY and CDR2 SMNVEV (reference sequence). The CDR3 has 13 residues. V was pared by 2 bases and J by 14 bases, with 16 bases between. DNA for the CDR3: TGTGCCAGCAGTTTAGGCCCCCGGGCAGGGGAGTTCTTC. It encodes CASSLGPRAGEFF.

Written as DNA, the CDR3 is TGTGCCATCGGGGGGCACTCAAATGAAAAACTGTTTTTT. It yields the protein CAIGGHSNEKLFF. This chain connects TRBV6-6 to TRBJ1-4; D possibly corresponds to TRBD1 (6 bases). CDR3 length: 13 amino acids. Trimming left V 10 bases short and J 5 bases short, with 14 bases between. Germline values: CDR1 MNHNY, CDR2 SVGAGI (reference sequence).

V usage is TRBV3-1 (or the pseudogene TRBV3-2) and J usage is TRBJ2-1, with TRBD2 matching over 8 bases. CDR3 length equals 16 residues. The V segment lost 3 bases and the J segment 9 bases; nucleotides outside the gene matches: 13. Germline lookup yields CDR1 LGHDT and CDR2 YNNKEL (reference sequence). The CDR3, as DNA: TGTGCCAGCAGCCATCAAGGTCACGGGGGGGCCGTTGAGCAGTTCTTC. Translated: CASSHQGHGGAVEQFF.

The CDR3 is CATSVSSGSSYNEQFF. CDR3 DNA sequence: TGTGCCACCAGTGTCTCGAGCGGTAGCTCCTACAATGAGCAGTTCTTC. The V call is TRBV24-1, the J call TRBJ2-1; D is perhaps TRBD2 (5 bases). Trimming left V 5 bases short and J 0 bases short, with 13 bases between. CDR3 length: 16 amino acids. CDR1 is KGHDR and CDR2 is SFDVKD in the germline V gene.

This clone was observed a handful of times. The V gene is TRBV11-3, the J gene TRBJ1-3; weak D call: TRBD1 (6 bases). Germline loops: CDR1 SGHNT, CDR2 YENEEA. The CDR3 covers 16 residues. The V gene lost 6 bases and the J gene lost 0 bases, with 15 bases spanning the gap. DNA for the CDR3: TGTGCCAGCAGGCTGGACAGACAAAGCTCTGGAAACACCATATATTTT. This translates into CASRLDRQSSGNTIYF. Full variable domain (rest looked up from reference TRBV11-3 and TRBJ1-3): EAGVVQSPRYKIIEKKQPVAFWCNPISGHNTLYWYLQNLGQGPELLIRYENEEAVDDSQLPKDRFSAERLKGVDSTLKIQPAELGDSAVYLCASRLDRQSSGNTIYFGEGSWLTVV.

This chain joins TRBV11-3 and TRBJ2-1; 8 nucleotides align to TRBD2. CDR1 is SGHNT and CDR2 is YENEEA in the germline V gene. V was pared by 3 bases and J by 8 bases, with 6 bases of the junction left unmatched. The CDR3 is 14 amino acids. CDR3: CASSLGLDVDEQFF. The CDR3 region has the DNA TGTGCCAGCAGCTTGGGACTAGATGTAGATGAGCAGTTCTTC.